Sequencing of this T cell receptor beta chain was carried out in a study of graft-versus-host responses after intestinal transplantation. With respect to this clone: Its antigen is not known.

With 0 bases removed from V and 4 bases from J, the gap between germline ends came to 9 bases. The CDR3 has 13 residues. Germline CDR1 reads SQVTM; CDR2 reads ANQGSEA. Study-level points and caveats: The authors found GvH clones in recipient marrow, some appearing first in ileum or blood.

The data were produced by immunoSEQ multiplex PCR, yet TCRdb's version contains in-frame clones alone and is incomplete. The table records roughly 110,000 clones, over 80% of them present only once. The V gene is TRBV29-1, the J gene TRBJ1-2, with a tentative D call TRBD1 (5 bases). The starting material was unstimulated CD4+ T cells sorted from spleen or lymph node cells, obtained before transplant. This clonotype was obtained from a human donor who was the organ donor for an intestinal transplant. This CDR3 is CSVEDVTAYGYTF. In DNA, the CDR3 is TGCAGCGTTGAAGATGTGACAGCCTATGGCTACACCTTC.